What follows is one TCR beta chain and its context. Its antigen remains unknown. Assay used: immunoSEQ multiplex PCR; TCRdb lists only in-frame clones, some missing. This table has hundreds of thousands of clones, approximately 83% appearing once. This sample stems from a study of cytomegalovirus exposure and HLA in healthy donors. Broader study findings: Subsequent analysis revealed that first-cohort TCR clusters tended to co-occur in the approximately 120 validation repertoires. Both high specificity and high sensitivity reportedly marked the classifier's diagnosis of cytomegalovirus status. Cytomegalovirus-associated status was assigned to approximately 160 TCR beta chains. Most TCR sequences were rare, but some public TCRs occurred in many donors.

Germline V gene lookup returns CDR1 SNHLY and CDR2 FYNNEI. The V and J ends lost 3 bases and 8 bases, in that order; junction bases with no gene match: 8. The CDR3 is 15 residues long. This receptor was taken from a woman under 40 in good health and CMV-seropositive. Source material: PBMCs. The chain recombines TRBV2 with TRBJ1-4; 8 bases are a match to TRBD1. The CDR3 is CASSEQGALREKLFF. In nucleotides, the CDR3 is TGTGCCAGCAGTGAGCAGGGGGCGCTTAGAGAAAAACTGTTTTTT.